The TCR beta chain under discussion was sequenced for a study of shared clonotypes between healthy human individuals. Points on this clone: The target antigen is unknown.

Study conclusions and caveats: Among four donors, around 5% of naive CD4 clonotypes were found in common.

The data were produced by immunoSEQ multiplex PCR, yet TCRdb's version contains in-frame clones alone and is incomplete. The table has 2 million to 2.5 million clones, about 95% seen once; the top ten hold approximately 0.13%. The study drew its donors from healthy HIV-negative adults without recent acute infections or vaccinations. Nashville, Tennessee was home to all donors, who were Caucasian adults. The CDR3 contains 13 residues. The germline gives CDR1 LGHNT, CDR2 FRNRAP. V was trimmed by 7 bases and J by 4 bases, leaving 13 bases between them. The sequence came from a young man in good health. The source material was naive CD4+ T cells sorted from blood. Subset reported: CD45RA+ positively selected. The chain uses TRBV12-5 and TRBJ1-1; tentatively, D is TRBD1 (6 bases). CDR3: CASDNREGTEAFF. As DNA, the CDR3 is TGTGCTAGTGACAACAGGGAAGGCACTGAAGCTTTCTTT.